Listed below are T cell receptor beta chains from one sample, sequenced in a study of beta chain features in type 1 diabetes. Profiling relied on immunoSEQ multiplex PCR, and the TCRdb table lists in-frame clones only, not all of them. The sample lists 500,000 to 800,000 clones, 9.5% to 15% occurring once. The sample comprised naive CD4+ T cells from blood. The receptors stem from a man between 25 and 39 years old with type 1 diabetes. Both conserved end residues are part of each CDR3. The D gene is left open where the match is weak. The size entry is marked missing in some rows and otherwise reads once, few, many or a size class.

D gene: TRBD1
V gene: TRBV18
J gene: TRBJ2-1
clone size: few
CDR3 protein: CASSISGTGYNEQFF
CDR3 DNA: TGTGCCAGCTCAATTTCCGGGACAGGTTACAATGAGCAGTTCTTC

D gene: -
V gene: TRBV28
J gene: TRBJ1-6
clone size: -
CDR3 protein: CASSDRAVSPLHF
CDR3 DNA: TGTGCCAGCAGTGACAGAGCGGTATCACCCCTCCACTTT

D gene: TRBD1
V gene: TRBV5-1
J gene: TRBJ2-3
clone size: few
CDR3 protein: CASSPGQESTDTQYF
CDR3 DNA: TGCGCCAGCAGCCCGGGACAGGAGAGCACAGATACGCAGTATTTT

D gene: -
V gene: TRBV2
J gene: TRBJ2-5
clone size: few
CDR3 protein: CAGGFQETQYF
CDR3 DNA: TGTGCCGGGGGGTTCCAAGAGACCCAGTACTTC

D gene: TRBD1
V gene: TRBV7-6
J gene: TRBJ2-7
clone size: few
CDR3 protein: CASSKNSRQGARPYEQYF
CDR3 DNA: TGTGCCAGCAGCAAGAACTCCCGACAGGGGGCTCGCCCCTACGAGCAGTACTTC

D gene: -
V gene: TRBV28
J gene: TRBJ2-2
clone size: -
CDR3 protein: CASSLEAPGELFF
CDR3 DNA: TGTGCCAGCAGTTTAGAGGCTCCCGGGGAGCTGTTTTTT

D gene: TRBD1
V gene: TRBV7-2
J gene: TRBJ1-2
clone size: few
CDR3 protein: CASSPPYRGGYTF
CDR3 DNA: TGTGCCAGCAGCCCGCCCTACAGGGGGGGCTACACCTTC

D gene: -
V gene: TRBV9
J gene: TRBJ2-3
clone size: -
CDR3 protein: CASSVGSTDTQYF
CDR3 DNA: TGTGCCAGCAGCGTAGGGAGCACAGATACGCAGTATTTT

D gene: -
V gene: TRBV7-9
J gene: TRBJ1-1
clone size: -
CDR3 protein: CASSTTARTPNRQVTEAFF
CDR3 DNA: TGTGCCAGCAGCACCACCGCGAGGACGCCTAACCGACAGGTCACTGAAGCTTTCTTT

D gene: -
V gene: TRBV29-1
J gene: TRBJ2-1
clone size: few
CDR3 protein: CSVEDRQRYYNEQFF
CDR3 DNA: TGCAGCGTTGAAGATCGGCAGCGTTATTACAATGAGCAGTTCTTC